These 29 T cell receptor beta chains were sequenced from one sample in a study of shared clonotypes between healthy human individuals. The table came from immunoSEQ multiplex PCR; TCRdb's copy has only in-frame clones and leaves some out. The sample includes 650,000 to 700,000 clones, roughly 88% of them seen just once. Sequences were obtained from memory CD8+ T cells from PBMCs. Subset: CD45RO+ cells pooled with CCR7-negative TemRA cells. The receptors were gathered from a man aged 18 to 29 in good health. Some clones in this sample may be carry-over from other donors' samples.

A single count supports this clone. The rearrangement links TRBV4-1 to TRBJ2-7, with D possibly being TRBD1 or TRBD2 (5 bases each). V was pared by 2 bases and J by 4 bases, with 15 bases between. The germline CDR1 and CDR2 sequences are MGHRA and YSYEKL. CDR3 length: 15 amino acids. The CDR3 DNA reads as TGCGCCAGCAGCCAATCGTTCAGGGACGGGTACGAGCAGTACTTC. Protein product: CASSQSFRDGYEQYF.

The chain is built from TRBV15 and TRBJ1-5; D unclear. The CDR3 runs to 15 residues. Germline CDR1 is LNHNV and CDR2 is YYDKDF (reference sequence). V lost 3 bases, J lost 0 bases, and 9 bases lay in between. As DNA, the CDR3 is TGTGCCACCAGCAGCGCGTTAAATAGCAATCAGCCCCAGCATTTT. It translates to CATSSALNSNQPQHF.

Comments on this clone: This may stem from a read error, because a much larger clone lies one nucleotide away. This chain joins TRBV27 and TRBJ1-2; tentative D call: TRBD1 (6 bases). This CDR3 region has 14 residues. V was cut by 11 bases and J by 6 bases, with 22 bases left in between. Germline CDR1 reads MNHEY; CDR2 reads SMNVEV (reference sequence). The DNA of the CDR3 is TGTGCCGGCAATAGCGGACAGCTAAACAATGGCTACACCTTC. As protein: CAGNSGQLNNGYTF.

The rearrangement joins TRBV5-5 to TRBJ2-1; 7 bases match TRBD2. Germline V gene data show CDR1 as SGHKS and CDR2 as YYEKEE (reference sequence). The ends lost 2 bases at V and 4 bases at J; junction bases unmatched: 9. The CDR3 covers 16 residues. The CDR3 nucleotides are TGTGCCAGCAGCTTCTTGGAAGCGGGGAGTTACAATGAGCAGTTCTTC. Its protein product is CASSFLEAGSYNEQFF.

For the CDR3, the DNA is TGTGCCAGCAGCGTAGAGGGTAGCGGGAGGGCGTTCGGGCAGTTCTTC. Protein product: CASSVEGSGRAFGQFF. The rearrangement links TRBV9 to TRBJ2-1, with 11 bases identical to TRBD2. V gave up 0 bases and J gave up 12 bases; unmatched junction bases: 11. CDR3 length: 16 residues. Germline V gives CDR1 SGDLS, CDR2 YYNGEE. Supplemented by reference TRBV9 and TRBJ2-1, the full variable domain reads DSGVTQTPKHLITATGQRVTLRCSPRSGDLSVYWYQQSLDQGLQFLIQYYNGEERAKGNILERFSAQQFPDLHSELNLSSLELGDSALYFCASSVEGSGRAFGQFFGPGTRLTVL.

Only one count was recorded for this clone. The chain employs TRBV19 and TRBJ2-5, with D unresolved. Trimming pared 5 bases from V and 2 bases from J, leaving 18 bases between. Germline V gene data show CDR1 as LNHDA and CDR2 as SQIVND (reference sequence). This CDR3 region has 16 residues. CDR3 coding DNA: TGTGCCAGTAGTCCTCGAGATCACGCGATTCAAGAGACCCAGTACTTC. As protein: CASSPRDHAIQETQYF.

The CDR3 DNA reads as TGTGCCAGCTTTCCGGGACCTCCGGGAACTGAAGCTTTCTTT. As protein: CASFPGPPGTEAFF. The chain couples TRBV5-5 to TRBJ1-1; D may be TRBD1 (5 bases). The V end was cut by 7 bases, the J end by 5 bases, with 18 bases between. The CDR3 totals 14 residues. The germline CDR1 and CDR2 sequences are SGHKS and YYEKEE (reference sequence).

This clone showed up just once. The V gene is TRBV7-9, the J gene TRBJ2-7, with 8 bases lining up with TRBD2. Germline CDR1 SEHNR, CDR2 FQNEAQ (reference sequence). This CDR3 is built from 16 residues. J was trimmed by 0 bases and V by 0 bases; bases with no gene match: 4. The CDR3 sequence: CASSLAFGTSSYEQYF. In DNA form, the CDR3 reads TGTGCCAGCAGCTTAGCTTTCGGGACTAGCTCCTACGAGCAGTACTTC.

This clone was recorded only once. The rearrangement links TRBV28 to TRBJ1-1, with D possibly being TRBD1 (5 bases). The V end lost 4 bases, the J end lost 5 bases, and 20 bases lay between the germline ends. The CDR3 totals 16 residues. CDR1 is MDHEN, CDR2 SYDVKM, per germline. The DNA of the CDR3 is TGTGCCAGCAGTTCCCGTTGGAAGGAGGGGCGGACTGAAGCTTTCTTT. It codes for CASSSRWKEGRTEAFF.

The chain links TRBV2 to TRBJ2-3; 12 positions agree with TRBD2. Germline loops: CDR1 SNHLY, CDR2 FYNNEI. CDR3 size: 15 residues. With 7 bases clipped from V and 6 bases from J, the junction kept 8 bases outside the gene matches. This CDR3 reads CASKTSGRGIDTQYF. In nucleotides, the CDR3 is TGTGCCAGCAAGACTAGCGGGAGAGGCATCGATACGCAGTATTTT. Combining the CDR3 with reference TRBV2 and TRBJ2-3 gives the whole variable domain EPEVTQTPSHQVTQMGQEVILRCVPISNHLYFYWYRQILGQKVEFLVSFYNNEISEKSEIFDDQFSVERPDGSNFTLKIRSTKLEDSAMYFCASKTSGRGIDTQYFGPGTRLTVL.

The V and J genes are TRBV6-5 and TRBJ2-3; D could derive from TRBD1 or TRBD2 (6 bases each). The V gene lost 1 base and the J gene lost 1 base, with 9 bases spanning the gap. Germline V lookup: CDR1 MNHEY, CDR2 SVGAGI. The CDR3 is 15 amino acids. CDR3 sequence (DNA): TGTGCCAGCAGTTACTGGGGGGCGGGCACAGATACGCAGTATTTT. The encoded protein is CASSYWGAGTDTQYF.

CDR3 sequence (DNA): TGTGCCAGCAGTTTCGGAGCGACCGGGGCACCGCATGGCTACACCTTC. It specifies CASSFGATGAPHGYTF. V and J are TRBV28 and TRBJ1-2; D possibly corresponds to TRBD1 (5 bases). V was shortened by 3 bases and J by 6 bases, with 20 bases between the two germline ends. The CDR3 sequence is 16 residues long. Looked up from germline, CDR1 is MDHEN and CDR2 is SYDVKM.

The rearrangement links TRBV2 to TRBJ2-7; perhaps D is TRBD1 or TRBD2 (5 bases each). The germline V and J ends were trimmed by 2 bases and 0 bases, with 11 bases remaining between them. Germline V gene sequence: CDR1 SNHLY, CDR2 FYNNEI. The CDR3 covers 15 residues. As DNA, the CDR3 is TGTGCCAGCAGTGAACGGGGCGGCAGCTCCTACGAGCAGTACTTC. It specifies CASSERGGSSYEQYF.

This clone has a handful of counts. The chain is built from TRBV29-1 and TRBJ2-1; 10 bases line up with TRBD2. After removal of 7 bases from V and 7 bases from J, the junction contained 7 bases not matched to a gene. Per germline, CDR1 SQVTM and CDR2 ANQGSEA. The CDR3 runs to 13 residues. The CDR3 sequence: CSAFSGRRNEQFF. DNA for the CDR3: TGCAGCGCCTTTAGCGGGAGGAGGAATGAGCAGTTCTTC.

This clone was seen repeatedly, ten times or more. The genes are TRBV28 and TRBJ2-1, with 7 bases matching TRBD2. The CDR3 is made up of 15 amino acids. Trimming cost V 5 bases and J 0 bases; bases outside gene matches: 4. From germline, CDR1 is MDHEN and CDR2 SYDVKM. CDR3 nucleotide sequence: TGTGCCAGCAGTAGCGGGACGTTCTCCTACAATGAGCAGTTCTTC. This gives the protein CASSSGTFSYNEQFF. Full variable domain (remainder filled in from reference TRBV28 and TRBJ2-1): DVKVTQSSRYLVKRTGEKVFLECVQDMDHENMFWYRQDPGLGLRLIYFSYDVKMKEKGDIPEGYSVSREKKERFSLILESASTNQTSMYLCASSSGTFSYNEQFFGPGTRLTVL.

The gene calls are TRBV11-2 and TRBJ2-5, with TRBD1 as a possible D gene (6 bases). The V and J ends lost 4 bases and 2 bases respectively, with 11 bases between them. CDR1 and CDR2 from the germline V gene are SGHAT and FQNNGV. The length of the CDR3 is 14 residues. CDR3 nucleotide sequence: TGTGCCAGCAGCTATGCAGGGGTTCAAGAGACCCAGTACTTC. This translates into CASSYAGVQETQYF. Drawing the rest from reference TRBV11-2 and TRBJ2-5, the complete variable domain is EAGVAQSPRYKIIEKRQSVAFWCNPISGHATLYWYQQILGQGPKLLIQFQNNGVVDDSQLPKDRFSAERLKGVDSTLKIQPAKLEDSAVYLCASSYAGVQETQYFGPGTRLLVL.

The chain carries TRBV6-5 and TRBJ1-1; no clear D. Germline CDR1 is MNHEY and CDR2 is SVGAGI. V was pared by 10 bases and J by 0 bases, with 15 bases between. The CDR3 spans 14 residues. The DNA of the CDR3 is TGTGCCACCGAAAGAGCCCCCCTGAACACTGAAGCTTTCTTT. Amino acids: CATERAPLNTEAFF.

The genes are TRBV27 and TRBJ2-7; D uncertain. Per the germline V gene, CDR1 is MNHEY and CDR2 is SMNVEV (reference sequence). The CDR3 covers 14 residues. Trimming removed 6 bases at V and 0 bases at J, with 12 bases between. As DNA, the CDR3 is TGTGCCAGCAGCCGCTTACCCCACTCCTACGAGCAGTACTTC. Its protein is CASSRLPHSYEQYF.

The chain carries TRBV2 and TRBJ2-7; D ambiguous. V lost 3 bases and J 6 bases, leaving 24 bases between the germline ends. Germline CDR1 reads SNHLY; CDR2 reads FYNNEI. CDR3 size: 17 residues. The CDR3 DNA sequence: TGTGCCAGCAGTGACCCCCCCGAACGTGAAGGGCTGGGCGAGCAGTACTTC. It is translated as CASSDPPEREGLGEQYF.

The chain is built from TRBV9 and TRBJ1-5; the D gene is possibly TRBD1 (6 bases). V lost 4 bases to trimming and J lost 7 bases, with 18 bases between them. This CDR3 has 15 amino acids. Germline CDR1 is SGDLS and CDR2 is YYNGEE. This CDR3 reads CASSPGGGAEQPQHF. The CDR3 coding sequence is TGTGCCAGCAGCCCTGGCGGGGGCGCAGAACAGCCCCAGCATTTT.

V is TRBV6-5 and J is TRBJ1-1; the D gene is possibly TRBD1 (6 bases). This CDR3 is built from 13 residues. Germline V gene data show CDR1 as MNHEY and CDR2 as SVGAGI. V lost 1 base and J 4 bases, leaving 7 bases between the germline ends. Here the CDR3 reads CASSYLQGTEAFF. The CDR3 DNA follows: TGTGCCAGCAGTTACTTACAGGGCACTGAAGCTTTCTTT.

This clone was detected only once. This chain links TRBV5-6 with TRBJ2-3; maybe TRBD2 (5 bases). The V and J ends lost 0 bases and 1 base respectively, with 9 bases between them. The CDR3 has 15 amino acids. Germline-derived CDR1 and CDR2 are SGHDT and YYEEEE. The CDR3 DNA follows: TGTGCCAGCAGCTTGGGAGGGCAGCGCACAGATACGCAGTATTTT. It encodes CASSLGGQRTDTQYF. The full variable domain, its missing parts supplied by reference TRBV5-6 and TRBJ2-3, is DAGVTQSPTHLIKTRGQQVTLRCSPKSGHDTVSWYQQALGQGPQFIFQYYEEEERQRGNFPDRFSGHQFPNYSSELNVNALLLGDSALYLCASSLGGQRTDTQYFGPGTRLTVL.

This chain connects TRBV27 to TRBJ2-1; tentatively, D is TRBD2 (6 bases). The V end was cut by 5 bases, the J end by 4 bases, with 15 bases between. This CDR3 is 15 amino acids long. CDR1 is MNHEY, CDR2 SMNVEV, per germline (reference sequence). The CDR3: CASSKREYGYNEQFF. In DNA form, the CDR3 reads TGTGCCAGCAGTAAACGGGAGTATGGGTACAATGAGCAGTTCTTC.

The gene calls are TRBV27 and TRBJ1-5, with 7 bases identical to TRBD1. The germline CDR1 and CDR2 sequences are MNHEY and SMNVEV (reference sequence). The trim removed 6 bases at V and 10 bases at J, leaving 12 bases unmatched. The CDR3 contains 14 residues. CDR3 bases: TGTGCCAGCAGGACAGGCCAGGGGGTAGGCCCCCAGCATTTT. Its translation is CASRTGQGVGPQHF.

This clone was found once. This CDR3 is also generated by other DNA sequences in the sample. The chain couples TRBV19 to TRBJ2-1, with a weak D call TRBD1 (5 bases). The CDR3 is 14 amino acids. With 3 bases removed from V and 1 base from J, the gap between germline ends came to 7 bases. Germline loops: CDR1 LNHDA, CDR2 SQIVND (reference sequence). The CDR3 sequence is CASSIQGSYNEQFF. CDR3 nucleotides: TGTGCCAGTAGTATTCAGGGATCCTACAATGAGCAGTTCTTC.

Points on this clone: Different DNA sequences within this sample yield the same CDR3. V and J are TRBV11-2 and TRBJ1-2; TRBD1 matches 7 bases. CDR3 length: 14 amino acids. Germline V gene lookup returns CDR1 SGHAT and CDR2 FQNNGV. V lost 2 bases, J lost 3 bases, and 3 bases stayed unmatched. The CDR3 nucleotides read TGTGCCAGCAGCTTAAGGGACAGAGACTATGGCTACACCTTC. This codes for CASSLRDRDYGYTF.

The J gene is TRBJ2-3, the V gene TRBV5-1, with 9 bases fitting TRBD1. This CDR3 spans 15 amino acids. Germline V gene sequence: CDR1 SGHRS, CDR2 YFSETQ. The ends lost 3 bases at V and 2 bases at J; junction bases unmatched: 4. The CDR3 protein is CASSSGQGITDTQYF. Written as DNA, the CDR3 is TGCGCCAGCAGCTCAGGACAGGGGATCACAGATACGCAGTATTTT.

This sequence joins TRBV5-1 and TRBJ2-1; 11 nucleotides align to TRBD2. Germline loops: CDR1 SGHRS, CDR2 YFSETQ. V was pared by 0 bases and J by 6 bases, with 5 bases of the junction left unmatched. The CDR3 runs 16 residues. The CDR3 loop reads CASSLVAGGPSNEQFF. The CDR3 DNA sequence: TGCGCCAGCAGCTTGGTAGCGGGAGGGCCTAGCAATGAGCAGTTCTTC.

This chain links TRBV9 with TRBJ2-7, with 10 bases matching TRBD2. CDR1 is SGDLS and CDR2 is YYNGEE in the germline V gene. Unmatched junction bases numbered 14, after V lost 4 bases and J lost 4 bases. This CDR3 spans 17 amino acids. The CDR3 spells CASSKGGTSVRQYEQYF. The CDR3 DNA reads TGTGCCAGCAGCAAGGGGGGGACTAGCGTACGACAGTACGAGCAGTACTTC.